The T cell receptor (beta chain) described here comes from a study of blood T cell repertoires in COVID-19 (dated by TCRdb to the early 2020s). In terms of the full investigation: Collaborator samples came from the United States, Italy and Spain and covered acute and convalescent phases of COVID-19. The material from the prospective study consisted of cDNA or gDNA derived from T cells, B-cell-depleted T cells, or PBMCs. The dataset comprised deeply sampled blood TCRbeta repertoires from subjects exposed to, actively infected with, or recovered from COVID-19. The repertoires were released in a freely available public database meant as a resource for research on the immune response to SARS-CoV-2. Samples came from the ongoing ImmuneRACE study (first 160 participants) plus 1,254 subjects from 6 global collaborators. Nearly every sample came with metadata listing a de-identified subject ID, COVID-19 status, age in years and sex. Where available, HLA class I and class II types were taken from metadata supplied by the sample provider and were not determined by assay-based typing.

TCRbeta CDR3 regions were amplified from genomic DNA by means of the immunoSEQ Assay, a bias-controlled multiplex PCR. The original pipeline was this. Nucleated cell counts per sample were estimated from amplification of reference gene primers within the assay. To quantify the absolute abundance of each unique TCRbeta CDR3 rearrangement, sequence reads were collapsed and filtered. Productive Simpson clonality was computed per sample as the square root of Simpson's diversity index over productive rearrangements. TCRdb retrieved this table from immuneACCESS and kept in-frame rearrangements only. Not all clones are present; in checked studies, unresolved V genes account for under half, and no reason is known for the remainder. V and J calls plus clone size are reproduced from that table; the DNA served to infer D and trimming. Across this sample there are 100,000 or so clones, with around four fifths seen only once. The ten top clones hold about 11% of the sample.

The full study reports these points: How much clinical and demographic metadata was included differed by source and by participant, and the metadata was provided uncurated.

CDR1 and CDR2 are drawn from the germline V gene: SGHTA, FQGNSA. Trimming takes 2 bases off V and 5 bases off J; junction bases not matched to a gene: 4. The CDR3, cysteine through phenylalanine, is 14 amino acids long. Only the CDR3 region is kept as DNA, spanning 42 bases read in frame from base 1. Whole blood was collected in K2EDTA tubes by collaborating institutions according to the institutions' own protocols. Collaborator samples were shipped for TCRbeta analysis as frozen whole blood, isolated PBMCs, or DNA extracted from either sample type. In the case of this clone: Its antigen remains unidentified. The input lacks base qualities; no much larger clone sits a single base away.

The TCR was taken from a woman aged 65 to 85 with active or convalescent COVID-19. Recombination joined TRBV7-2 with TRBJ1-1, and 8 junction bases match TRBD1. Sequenced material: peripheral blood. In nucleotides, the sequence is TGTGCCAGCAGCTTACAGGGGGCAGGGACTGAAGCTTTCTTT. It is translated as CASSLQGAGTEAFF.